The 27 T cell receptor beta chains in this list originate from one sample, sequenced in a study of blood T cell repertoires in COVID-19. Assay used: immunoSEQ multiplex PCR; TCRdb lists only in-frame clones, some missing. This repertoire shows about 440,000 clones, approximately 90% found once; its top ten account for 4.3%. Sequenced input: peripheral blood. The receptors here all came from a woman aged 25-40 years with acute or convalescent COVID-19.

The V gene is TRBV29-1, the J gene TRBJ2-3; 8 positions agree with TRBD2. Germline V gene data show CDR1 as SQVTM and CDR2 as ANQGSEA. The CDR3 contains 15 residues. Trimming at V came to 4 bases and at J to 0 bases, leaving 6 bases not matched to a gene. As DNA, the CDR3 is TGCAGCGTTGCGTTGGCGGGGGGAAGCACAGATACGCAGTATTTT. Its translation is CSVALAGGSTDTQYF.

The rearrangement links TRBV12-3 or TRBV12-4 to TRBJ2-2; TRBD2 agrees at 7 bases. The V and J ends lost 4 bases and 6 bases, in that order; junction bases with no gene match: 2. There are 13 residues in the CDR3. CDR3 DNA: TGTGCCAGCAGTTCACTAGCGCCCGGGGAGCTGTTTTTT. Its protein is CASSSLAPGELFF.

The CDR3 loop reads CASTPGQGNEQFF. CDR3 DNA: TGTGCCAGCACTCCGGGACAGGGGAATGAGCAGTTCTTC. The J gene is TRBJ2-1, the V gene TRBV12-3 or TRBV12-4; TRBD1 agrees at 10 bases. The CDR3 length is 13 residues. The trim removed 7 bases at V and 7 bases at J, leaving 4 bases unmatched.

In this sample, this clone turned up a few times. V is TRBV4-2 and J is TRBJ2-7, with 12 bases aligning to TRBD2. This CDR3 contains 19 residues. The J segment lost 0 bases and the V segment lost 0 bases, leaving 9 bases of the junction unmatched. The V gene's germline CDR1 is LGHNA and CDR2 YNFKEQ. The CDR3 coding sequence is TGTGCCAGCAGCCAAGAACTAGCGGGGGGATCCTTCAGCTCCTACGAGCAGTACTTC. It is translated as CASSQELAGGSFSSYEQYF.

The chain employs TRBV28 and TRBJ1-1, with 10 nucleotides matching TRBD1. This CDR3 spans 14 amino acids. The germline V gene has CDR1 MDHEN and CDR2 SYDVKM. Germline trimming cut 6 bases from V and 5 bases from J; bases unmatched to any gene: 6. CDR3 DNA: TGTGCCAGCAGACTGAGGACAGGGGGTACTGAAGCTTTCTTT. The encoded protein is CASRLRTGGTEAFF.

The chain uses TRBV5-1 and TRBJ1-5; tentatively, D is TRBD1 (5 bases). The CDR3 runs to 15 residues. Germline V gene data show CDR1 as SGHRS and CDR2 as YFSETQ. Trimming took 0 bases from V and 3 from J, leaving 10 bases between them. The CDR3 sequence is CASSLVAGPNQPQHF. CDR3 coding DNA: TGCGCCAGCAGCTTGGTGGCAGGGCCCAATCAGCCCCAGCATTTT.

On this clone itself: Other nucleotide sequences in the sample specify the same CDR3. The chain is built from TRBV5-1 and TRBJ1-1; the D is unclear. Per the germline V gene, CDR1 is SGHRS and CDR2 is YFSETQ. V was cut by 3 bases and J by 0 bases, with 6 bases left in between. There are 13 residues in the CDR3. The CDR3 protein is CASSSTVNTEAFF. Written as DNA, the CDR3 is TGCGCCAGCAGCTCCACAGTGAACACTGAAGCTTTCTTT.

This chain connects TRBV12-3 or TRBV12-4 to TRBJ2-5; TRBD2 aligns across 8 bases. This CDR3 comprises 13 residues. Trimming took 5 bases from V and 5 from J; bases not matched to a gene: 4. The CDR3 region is CASSPVAGETQYF. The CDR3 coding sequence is TGTGCCAGCAGTCCCGTAGCGGGGGAGACCCAGTACTTC.

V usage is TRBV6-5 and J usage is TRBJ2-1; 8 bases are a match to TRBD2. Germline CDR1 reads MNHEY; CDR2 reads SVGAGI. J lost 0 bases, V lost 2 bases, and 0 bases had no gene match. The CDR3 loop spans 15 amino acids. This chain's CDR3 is CASSYAGGSYNEQFF. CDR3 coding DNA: TGTGCCAGCAGTTACGCGGGGGGCTCCTACAATGAGCAGTTCTTC.

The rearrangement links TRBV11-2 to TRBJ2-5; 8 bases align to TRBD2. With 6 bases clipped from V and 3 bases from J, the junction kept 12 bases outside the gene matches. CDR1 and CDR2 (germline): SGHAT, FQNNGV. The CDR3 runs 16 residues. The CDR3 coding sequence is TGTGCCAGCAGATCAGGGAGCGGGGGCAAGAAAGAGACCCAGTACTTC. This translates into CASRSGSGGKKETQYF. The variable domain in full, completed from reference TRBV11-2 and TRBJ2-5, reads EAGVAQSPRYKIIEKRQSVAFWCNPISGHATLYWYQQILGQGPKLLIQFQNNGVVDDSQLPKDRFSAERLKGVDSTLKIQPAKLEDSAVYLCASRSGSGGKKETQYFGPGTRLLVL.

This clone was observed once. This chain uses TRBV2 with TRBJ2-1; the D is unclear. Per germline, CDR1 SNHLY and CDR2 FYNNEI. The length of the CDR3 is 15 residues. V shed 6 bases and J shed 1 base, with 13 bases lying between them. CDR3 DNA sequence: TGTGCCAGCAGCCACGAGGTAGGATCCTACAATGAGCAGTTCTTC. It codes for CASSHEVGSYNEQFF. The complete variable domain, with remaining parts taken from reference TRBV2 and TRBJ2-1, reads EPEVTQTPSHQVTQMGQEVILRCVPISNHLYFYWYRQILGQKVEFLVSFYNNEISEKSEIFDDQFSVERPDGSNFTLKIRSTKLEDSAMYFCASSHEVGSYNEQFFGPGTRLTVL.

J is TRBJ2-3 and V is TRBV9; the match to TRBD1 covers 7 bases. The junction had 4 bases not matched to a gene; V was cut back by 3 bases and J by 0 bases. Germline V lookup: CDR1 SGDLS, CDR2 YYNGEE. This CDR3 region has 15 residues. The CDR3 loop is CASSAMTGSTDTQYF. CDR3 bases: TGTGCCAGCAGCGCAATGACAGGGAGCACAGATACGCAGTATTTT.

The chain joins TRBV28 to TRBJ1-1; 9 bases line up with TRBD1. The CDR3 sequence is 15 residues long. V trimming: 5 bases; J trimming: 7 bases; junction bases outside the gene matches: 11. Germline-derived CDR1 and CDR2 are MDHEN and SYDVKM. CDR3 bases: TGTGCCAGCAGTCTACTGACAGGGGGATTTAATGAAGCTTTCTTT. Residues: CASSLLTGGFNEAFF.

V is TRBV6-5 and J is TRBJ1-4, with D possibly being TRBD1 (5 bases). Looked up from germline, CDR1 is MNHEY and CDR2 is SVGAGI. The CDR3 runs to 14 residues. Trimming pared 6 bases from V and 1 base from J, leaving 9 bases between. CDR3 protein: CASSQGLTNEKLFF. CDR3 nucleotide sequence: TGTGCCAGCAGCCAGGGACTAACTAATGAAAAACTGTTTTTT.

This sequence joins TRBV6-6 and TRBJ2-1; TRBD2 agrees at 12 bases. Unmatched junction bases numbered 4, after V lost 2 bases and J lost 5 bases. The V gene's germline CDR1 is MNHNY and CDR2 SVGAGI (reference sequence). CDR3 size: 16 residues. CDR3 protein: CASSYGASGGDNEQFF. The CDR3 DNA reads TGTGCCAGCAGTTACGGGGCTAGCGGGGGGGACAATGAGCAGTTCTTC.

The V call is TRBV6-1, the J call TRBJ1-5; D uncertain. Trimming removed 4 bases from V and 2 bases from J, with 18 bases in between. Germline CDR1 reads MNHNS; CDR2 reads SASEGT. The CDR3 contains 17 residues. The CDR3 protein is CASSGPWGDLGNQPQHF. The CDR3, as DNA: TGTGCCAGCAGTGGTCCGTGGGGAGATCTTGGCAATCAGCCCCAGCATTTT.

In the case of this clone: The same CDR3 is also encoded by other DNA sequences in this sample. CDR3 sequence: CASSLGGGGTDTQYF. Here the CDR3 DNA reads TGCGCCAGCAGCTTGGGCGGGGGAGGCACAGATACGCAGTATTTT. The chain is built from TRBV5-1 and TRBJ2-3; 7 bases agree with TRBD2. The CDR3 spans 15 residues. CDR1 and CDR2 from the germline V gene are SGHRS and YFSETQ. V shed 0 bases, J shed 1 base, and the junction held 2 bases outside the gene matches.

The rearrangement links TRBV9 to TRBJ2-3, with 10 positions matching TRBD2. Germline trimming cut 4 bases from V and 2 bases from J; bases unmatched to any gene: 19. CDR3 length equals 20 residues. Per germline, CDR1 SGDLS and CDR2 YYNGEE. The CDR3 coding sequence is TGTGCCAGCAGCCCCCTGGGGCTAGCGGGGGCGATCGAACACACAGATACGCAGTATTTT. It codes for CASSPLGLAGAIEHTDTQYF.

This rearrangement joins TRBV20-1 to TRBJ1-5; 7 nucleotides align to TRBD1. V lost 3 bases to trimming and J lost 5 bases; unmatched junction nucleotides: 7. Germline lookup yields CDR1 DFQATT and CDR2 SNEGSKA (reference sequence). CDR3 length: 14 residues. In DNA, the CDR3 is TGCAGTGCTAGTCAGGGGGGCGCGGATCAGCCCCAGCATTTT. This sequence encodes CSASQGGADQPQHF.

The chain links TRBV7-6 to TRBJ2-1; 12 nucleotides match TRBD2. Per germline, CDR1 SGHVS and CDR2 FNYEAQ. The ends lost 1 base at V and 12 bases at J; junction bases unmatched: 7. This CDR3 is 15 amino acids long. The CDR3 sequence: CASSLDETSGGTQFF. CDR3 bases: TGTGCCAGCAGCTTAGACGAGACTAGCGGGGGTACGCAGTTCTTC.

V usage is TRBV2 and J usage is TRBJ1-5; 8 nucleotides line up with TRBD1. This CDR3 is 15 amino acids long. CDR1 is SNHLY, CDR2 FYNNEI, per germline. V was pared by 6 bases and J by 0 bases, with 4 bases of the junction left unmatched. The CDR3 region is CASRRDRGSNQPQHF. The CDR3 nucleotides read TGTGCCAGCAGACGAGACAGGGGTAGCAATCAGCCCCAGCATTTT.

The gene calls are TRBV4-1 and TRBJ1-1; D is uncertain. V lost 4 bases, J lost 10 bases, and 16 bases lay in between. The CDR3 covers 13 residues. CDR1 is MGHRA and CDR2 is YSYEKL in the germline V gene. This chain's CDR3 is CASSPLDGSAAFF. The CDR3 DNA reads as TGCGCCAGCAGCCCCCTAGATGGATCGGCAGCTTTCTTT.

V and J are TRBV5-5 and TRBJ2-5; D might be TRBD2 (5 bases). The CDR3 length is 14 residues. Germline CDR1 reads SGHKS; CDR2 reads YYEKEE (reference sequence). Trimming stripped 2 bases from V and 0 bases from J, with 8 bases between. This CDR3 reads CASSFWTDQETQYF. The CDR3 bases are TGTGCCAGCAGCTTTTGGACTGACCAAGAGACCCAGTACTTC.

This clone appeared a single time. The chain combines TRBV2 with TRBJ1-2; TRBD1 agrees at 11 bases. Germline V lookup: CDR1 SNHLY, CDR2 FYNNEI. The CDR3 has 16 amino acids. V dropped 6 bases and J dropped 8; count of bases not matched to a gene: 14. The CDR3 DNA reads TGTGCCAGCAGGGAAACGGGGGGACAGGGGGTAAGAGGCTACACCTTC. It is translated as CASRETGGQGVRGYTF.

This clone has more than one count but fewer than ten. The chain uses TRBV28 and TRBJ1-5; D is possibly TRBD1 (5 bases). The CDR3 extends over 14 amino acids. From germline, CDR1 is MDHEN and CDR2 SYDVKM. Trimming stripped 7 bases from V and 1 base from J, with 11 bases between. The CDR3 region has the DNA TGTGCCAGCAAACTTCAGGGAAGCAATCAGCCCCAGCATTTT. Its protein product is CASKLQGSNQPQHF.

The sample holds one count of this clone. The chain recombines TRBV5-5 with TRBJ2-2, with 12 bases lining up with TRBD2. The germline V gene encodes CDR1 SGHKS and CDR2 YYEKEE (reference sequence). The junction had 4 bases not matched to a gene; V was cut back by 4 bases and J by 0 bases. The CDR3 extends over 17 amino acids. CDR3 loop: CASSTGLAGTNTGELFF. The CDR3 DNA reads TGTGCCAGCAGCACCGGACTAGCGGGGACGAACACCGGGGAGCTGTTTTTT.

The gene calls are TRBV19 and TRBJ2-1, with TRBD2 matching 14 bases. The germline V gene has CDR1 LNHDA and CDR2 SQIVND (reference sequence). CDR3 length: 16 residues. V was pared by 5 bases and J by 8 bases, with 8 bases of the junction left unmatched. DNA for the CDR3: TGTGCCAGTAGTTGGCGACTAGCGGGGGGGCAGGATGAGCAGTTCTTC. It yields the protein CASSWRLAGGQDEQFF.